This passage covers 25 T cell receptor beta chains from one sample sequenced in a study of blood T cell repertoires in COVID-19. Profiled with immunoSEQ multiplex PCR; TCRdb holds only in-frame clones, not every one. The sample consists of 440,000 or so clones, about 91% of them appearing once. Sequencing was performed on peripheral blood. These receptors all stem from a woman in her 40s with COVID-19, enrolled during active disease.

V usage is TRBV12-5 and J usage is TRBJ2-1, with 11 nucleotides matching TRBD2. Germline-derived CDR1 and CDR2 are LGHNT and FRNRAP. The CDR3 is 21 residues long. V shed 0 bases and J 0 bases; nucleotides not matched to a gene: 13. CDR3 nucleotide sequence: TGTGCTAGTGGTTTGGTACGTGACGGGACTAGCGGACTGAGCTCCTACAATGAGCAGTTCTTC. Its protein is CASGLVRDGTSGLSSYNEQFF.

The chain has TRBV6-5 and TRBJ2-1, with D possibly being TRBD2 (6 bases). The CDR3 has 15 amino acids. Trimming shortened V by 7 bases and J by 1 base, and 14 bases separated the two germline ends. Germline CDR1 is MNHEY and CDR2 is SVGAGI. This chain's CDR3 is CASKVGGRSYNEQFF. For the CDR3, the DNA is TGTGCCAGCAAGGTCGGGGGAAGGTCCTACAATGAGCAGTTCTTC.

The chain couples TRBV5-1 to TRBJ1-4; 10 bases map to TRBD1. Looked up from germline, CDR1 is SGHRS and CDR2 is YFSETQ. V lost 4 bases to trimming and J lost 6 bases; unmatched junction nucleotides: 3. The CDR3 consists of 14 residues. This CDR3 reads CASSPGTGDEKLFF. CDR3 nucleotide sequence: TGCGCCAGCAGCCCCGGGACAGGGGATGAAAAACTGTTTTTT.

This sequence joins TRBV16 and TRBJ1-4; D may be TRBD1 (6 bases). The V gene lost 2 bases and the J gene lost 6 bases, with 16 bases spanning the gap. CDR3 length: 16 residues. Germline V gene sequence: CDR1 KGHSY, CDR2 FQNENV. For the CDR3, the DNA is TGTGCCAGCAGCCAAAGCCCTACAGGGTACCATGAAAAACTGTTTTTT. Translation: CASSQSPTGYHEKLFF.

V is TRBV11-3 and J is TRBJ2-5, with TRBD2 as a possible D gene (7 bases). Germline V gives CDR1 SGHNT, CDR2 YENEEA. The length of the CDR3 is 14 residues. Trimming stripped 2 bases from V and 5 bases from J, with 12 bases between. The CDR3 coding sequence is TGTGCCAGCAGCTTAAGCGGGACAAGGGAGACCCAGTACTTC. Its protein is CASSLSGTRETQYF.

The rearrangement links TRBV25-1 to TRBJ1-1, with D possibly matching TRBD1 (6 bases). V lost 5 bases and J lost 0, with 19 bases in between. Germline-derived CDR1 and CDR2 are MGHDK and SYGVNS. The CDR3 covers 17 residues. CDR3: CASSFGSGGPMNTEAFF. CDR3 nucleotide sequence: TGTGCCAGCAGTTTTGGTAGCGGGGGCCCTATGAACACTGAAGCTTTCTTT.

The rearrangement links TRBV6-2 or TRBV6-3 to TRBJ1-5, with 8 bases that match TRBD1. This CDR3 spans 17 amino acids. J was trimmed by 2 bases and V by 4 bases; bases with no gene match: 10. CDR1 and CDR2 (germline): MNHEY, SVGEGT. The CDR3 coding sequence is TGTGCCAGCAGTTTCGGACAGGGCCTAGGGGGCAATCAGCCCCAGCATTTT. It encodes CASSFGQGLGGNQPQHF.

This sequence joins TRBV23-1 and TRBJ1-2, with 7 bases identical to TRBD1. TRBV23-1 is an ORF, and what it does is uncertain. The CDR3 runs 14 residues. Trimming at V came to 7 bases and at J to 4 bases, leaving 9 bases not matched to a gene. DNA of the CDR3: TGCGCCAGCAACACCGACAGGGCGGGCTATGGCTACACCTTC. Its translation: CASNTDRAGYGYTF.

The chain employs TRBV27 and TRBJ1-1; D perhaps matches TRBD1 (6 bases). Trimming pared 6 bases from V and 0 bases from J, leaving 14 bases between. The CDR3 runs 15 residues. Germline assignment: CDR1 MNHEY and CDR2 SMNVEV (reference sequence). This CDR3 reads CASSPAGVMNTEAFF. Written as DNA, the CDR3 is TGTGCCAGCAGCCCCGCAGGGGTAATGAACACTGAAGCTTTCTTT.

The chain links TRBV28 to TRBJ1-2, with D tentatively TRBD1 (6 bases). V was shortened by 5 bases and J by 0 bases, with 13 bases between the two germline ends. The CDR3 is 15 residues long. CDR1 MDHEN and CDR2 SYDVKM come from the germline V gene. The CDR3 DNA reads TGTGCCAGCAGTACACTCGACAGGACTAACTATGGCTACACCTTC. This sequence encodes CASSTLDRTNYGYTF.

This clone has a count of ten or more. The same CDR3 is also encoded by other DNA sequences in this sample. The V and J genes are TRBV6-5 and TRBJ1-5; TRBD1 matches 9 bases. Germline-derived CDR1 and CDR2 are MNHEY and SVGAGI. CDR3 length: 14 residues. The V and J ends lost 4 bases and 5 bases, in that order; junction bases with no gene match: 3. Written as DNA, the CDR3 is TGTGCCAGCAGTTCAACAGGGGGCCATCAGCCCCAGCATTTT. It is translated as CASSSTGGHQPQHF.

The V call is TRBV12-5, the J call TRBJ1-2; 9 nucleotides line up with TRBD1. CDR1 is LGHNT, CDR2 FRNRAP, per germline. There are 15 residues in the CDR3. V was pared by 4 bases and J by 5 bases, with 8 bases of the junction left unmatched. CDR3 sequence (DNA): TGTGCTAGTGGTTACAACAGGGGGCAGGGTTATGGCTACACCTTC. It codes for CASGYNRGQGYGYTF.

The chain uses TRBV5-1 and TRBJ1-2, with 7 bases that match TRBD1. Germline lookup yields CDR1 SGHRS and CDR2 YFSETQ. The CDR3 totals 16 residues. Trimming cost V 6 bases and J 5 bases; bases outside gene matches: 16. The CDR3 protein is CASNPLGRGDSYGYTF. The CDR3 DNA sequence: TGCGCCAGCAACCCGCTCGGCAGGGGGGATTCTTATGGCTACACCTTC.

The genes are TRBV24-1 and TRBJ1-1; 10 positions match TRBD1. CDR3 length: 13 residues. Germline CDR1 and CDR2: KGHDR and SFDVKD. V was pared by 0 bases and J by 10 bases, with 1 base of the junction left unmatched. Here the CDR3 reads CATSDLGTGAAFF. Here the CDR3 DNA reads TGTGCCACCAGTGATTTGGGGACAGGGGCAGCTTTCTTT.

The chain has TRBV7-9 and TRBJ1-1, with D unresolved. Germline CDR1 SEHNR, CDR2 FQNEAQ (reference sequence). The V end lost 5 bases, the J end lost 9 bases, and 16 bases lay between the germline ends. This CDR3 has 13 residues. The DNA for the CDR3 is TGTGCCAGCAGCCTACAACAGACAAACAAAGCTTTCTTT. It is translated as CASSLQQTNKAFF. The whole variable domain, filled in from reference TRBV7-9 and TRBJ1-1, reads DTGVSQNPRHKITKRGQNVTFRCDPISEHNRLYWYRQTLGQGPEFLTYFQNEAQLEKSRLLSDRFSAERPKGSFSTLEIQRTEQGDSAMYLCASSLQQTNKAFFGQGTRLTVV.

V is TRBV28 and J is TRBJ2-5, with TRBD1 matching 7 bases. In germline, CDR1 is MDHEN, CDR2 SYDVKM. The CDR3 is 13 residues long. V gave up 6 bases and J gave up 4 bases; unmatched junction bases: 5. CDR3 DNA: TGTGCCAGCAGCCGAAACAGGGGAGAGACCCAGTACTTC. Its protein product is CASSRNRGETQYF.

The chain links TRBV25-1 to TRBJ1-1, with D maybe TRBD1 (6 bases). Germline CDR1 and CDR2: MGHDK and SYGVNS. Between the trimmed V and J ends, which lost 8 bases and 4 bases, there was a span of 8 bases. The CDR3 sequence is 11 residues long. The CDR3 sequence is CASRGGTEAFF. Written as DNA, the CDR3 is TGTGCCAGCCGAGGGGGCACTGAAGCTTTCTTT.

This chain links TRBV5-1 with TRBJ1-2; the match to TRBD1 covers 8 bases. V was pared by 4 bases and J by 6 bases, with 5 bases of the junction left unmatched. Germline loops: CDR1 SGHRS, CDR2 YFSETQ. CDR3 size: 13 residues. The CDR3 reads CASSVGQGDGYTF. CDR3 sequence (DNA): TGCGCCAGCAGCGTCGGACAGGGTGATGGCTACACCTTC.

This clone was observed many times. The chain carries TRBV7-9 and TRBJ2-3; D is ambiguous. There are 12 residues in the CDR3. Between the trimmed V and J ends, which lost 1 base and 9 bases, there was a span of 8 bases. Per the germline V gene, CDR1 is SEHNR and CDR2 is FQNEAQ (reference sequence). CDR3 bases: TGTGCCAGCAGCTTAGTTTTGGCCACGCAGTATTTT. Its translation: CASSLVLATQYF.

This CDR3 is CASSLWGQGEYDTEAFF. CDR3 DNA sequence: TGCGCCAGCAGCTTGTGGGGACAGGGGGAATACGACACTGAAGCTTTCTTT. The V gene is TRBV5-1, the J gene TRBJ1-1; 11 nucleotides match TRBD1. The V segment lost 1 base and the J segment 3 bases; nucleotides outside the gene matches: 8. The V gene's germline CDR1 is SGHRS and CDR2 YFSETQ. The CDR3 has 17 amino acids.

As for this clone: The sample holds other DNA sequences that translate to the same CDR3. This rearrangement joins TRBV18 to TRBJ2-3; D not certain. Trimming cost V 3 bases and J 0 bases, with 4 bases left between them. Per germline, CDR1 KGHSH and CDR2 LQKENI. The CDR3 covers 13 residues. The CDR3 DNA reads TGTGCCAGCTCACCGTTAAGCACAGATACGCAGTATTTT. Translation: CASSPLSTDTQYF.

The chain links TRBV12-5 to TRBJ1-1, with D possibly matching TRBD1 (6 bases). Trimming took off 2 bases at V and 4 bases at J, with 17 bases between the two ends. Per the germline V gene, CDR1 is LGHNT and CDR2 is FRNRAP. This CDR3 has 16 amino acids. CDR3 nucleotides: TGTGCTAGTGGTTTGACTTCCGGGACAAGAGGCACTGAAGCTTTCTTT. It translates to CASGLTSGTRGTEAFF.

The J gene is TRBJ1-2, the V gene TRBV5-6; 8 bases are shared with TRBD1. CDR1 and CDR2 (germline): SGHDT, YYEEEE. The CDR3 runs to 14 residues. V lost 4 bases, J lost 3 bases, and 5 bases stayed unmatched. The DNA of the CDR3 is TGTGCCAGCAGCCAAGAGACAGGGGACTATGGCTACACCTTC. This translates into CASSQETGDYGYTF.

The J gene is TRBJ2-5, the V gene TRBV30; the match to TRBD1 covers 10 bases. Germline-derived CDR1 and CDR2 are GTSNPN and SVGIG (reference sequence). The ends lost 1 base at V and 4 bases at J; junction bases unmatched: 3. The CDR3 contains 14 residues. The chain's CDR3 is CAWSGQGARETQYF. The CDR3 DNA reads TGTGCCTGGAGTGGACAGGGGGCGAGAGAGACCCAGTACTTC.

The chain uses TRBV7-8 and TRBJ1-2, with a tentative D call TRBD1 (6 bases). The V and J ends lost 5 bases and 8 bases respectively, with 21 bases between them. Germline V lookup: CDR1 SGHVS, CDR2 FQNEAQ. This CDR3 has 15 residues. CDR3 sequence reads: CASSALGGGATGYTF. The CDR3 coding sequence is TGTGCCAGCAGCGCCCTAGGGGGGGGCGCGACAGGCTACACCTTC.